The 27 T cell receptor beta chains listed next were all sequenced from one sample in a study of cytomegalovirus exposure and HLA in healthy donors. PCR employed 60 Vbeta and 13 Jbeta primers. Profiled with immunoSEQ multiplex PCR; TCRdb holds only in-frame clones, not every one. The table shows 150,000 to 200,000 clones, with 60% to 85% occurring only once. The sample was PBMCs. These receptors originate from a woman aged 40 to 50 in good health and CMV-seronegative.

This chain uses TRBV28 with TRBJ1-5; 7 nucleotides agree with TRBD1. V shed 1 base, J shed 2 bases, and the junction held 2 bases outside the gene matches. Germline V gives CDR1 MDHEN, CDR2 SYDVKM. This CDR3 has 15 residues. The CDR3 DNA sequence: TGTGCCAGCAGTTTATCAGGGGGTGGCAATCAGCCCCAGCATTTT. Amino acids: CASSLSGGGNQPQHF.

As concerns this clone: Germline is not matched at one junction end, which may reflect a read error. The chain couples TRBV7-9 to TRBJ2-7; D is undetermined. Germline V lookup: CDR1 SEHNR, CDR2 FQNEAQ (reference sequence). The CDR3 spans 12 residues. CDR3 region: CSSSSVSYEQYF. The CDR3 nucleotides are TGTTCCAGCAGCTCGGTCTCCTACGAGCAGTACTTC.

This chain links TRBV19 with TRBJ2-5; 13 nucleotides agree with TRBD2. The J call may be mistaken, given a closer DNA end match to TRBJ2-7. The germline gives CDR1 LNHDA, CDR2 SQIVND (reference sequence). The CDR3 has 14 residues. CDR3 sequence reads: CASGTSGGVYEQYF. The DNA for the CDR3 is TGTGCCAGTGGCACTAGCGGGGGGGTCTACGAGCAGTACTTC.

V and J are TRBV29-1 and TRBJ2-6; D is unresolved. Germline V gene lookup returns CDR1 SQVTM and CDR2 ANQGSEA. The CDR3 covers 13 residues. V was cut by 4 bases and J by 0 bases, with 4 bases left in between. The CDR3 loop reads CSVAVSGANVLTF. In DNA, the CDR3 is TGCAGCGTTGCTGTCTCTGGGGCCAACGTCCTGACTTTC.

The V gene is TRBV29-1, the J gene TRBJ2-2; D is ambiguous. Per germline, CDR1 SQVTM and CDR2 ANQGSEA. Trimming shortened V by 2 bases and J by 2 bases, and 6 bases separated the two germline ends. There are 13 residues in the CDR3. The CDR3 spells CSVEIRNTGELFF. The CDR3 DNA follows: TGCAGCGTTGAAATCAGAAACACCGGGGAGCTGTTTTTT.

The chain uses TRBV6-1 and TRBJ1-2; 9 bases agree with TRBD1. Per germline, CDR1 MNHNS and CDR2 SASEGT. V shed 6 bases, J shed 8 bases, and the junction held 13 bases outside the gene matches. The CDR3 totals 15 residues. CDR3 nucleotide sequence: TGTGCCAGCAGCGGACAGGGGTTCAGTTATACGGGCTACACCTTC. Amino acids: CASSGQGFSYTGYTF.

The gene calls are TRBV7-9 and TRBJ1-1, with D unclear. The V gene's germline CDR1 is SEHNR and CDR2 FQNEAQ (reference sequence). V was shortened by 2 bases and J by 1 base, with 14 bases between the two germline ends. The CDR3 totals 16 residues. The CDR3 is CASSLMGSSSNTEAFF. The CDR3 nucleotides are TGTGCCAGCAGCTTAATGGGCAGCTCGTCGAACACTGAAGCTTTCTTT.

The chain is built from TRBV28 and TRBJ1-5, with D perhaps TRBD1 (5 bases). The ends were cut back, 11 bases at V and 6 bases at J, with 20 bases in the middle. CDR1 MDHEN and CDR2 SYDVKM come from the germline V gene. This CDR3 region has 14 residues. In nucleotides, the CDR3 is TGTGCCGGCCTGGGGGGAGGTTTAGGTCAGCCCCAGCATTTT. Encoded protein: CAGLGGGLGQPQHF.

The CDR3, as DNA: TGTGCCAGCTCACCACCGGGACAGATTTTCTATGGCTACACCTTC. Its translation is CASSPPGQIFYGYTF. The chain employs TRBV18 and TRBJ1-2, with 7 bases fitting TRBD1. With V trimmed by 0 bases and J by 4 bases, 5 bases remained unmatched. Germline lookup yields CDR1 KGHSH and CDR2 LQKENI. The CDR3 is 15 residues long.

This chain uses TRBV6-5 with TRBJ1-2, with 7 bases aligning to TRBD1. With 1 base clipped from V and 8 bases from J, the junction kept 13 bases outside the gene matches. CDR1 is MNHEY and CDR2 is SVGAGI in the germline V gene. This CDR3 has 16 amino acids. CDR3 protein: CASSYYSTDRPWGYTF. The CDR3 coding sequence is TGTGCCAGCAGTTACTACTCTACGGACAGGCCTTGGGGCTACACCTTC.

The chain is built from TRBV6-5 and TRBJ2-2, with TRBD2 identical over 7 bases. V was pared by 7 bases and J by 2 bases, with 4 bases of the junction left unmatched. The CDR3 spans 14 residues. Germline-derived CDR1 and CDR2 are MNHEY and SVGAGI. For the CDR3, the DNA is TGTGCCAGCAAGGGCGGGGGAAACACCGGGGAGCTGTTTTTT. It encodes CASKGGGNTGELFF.

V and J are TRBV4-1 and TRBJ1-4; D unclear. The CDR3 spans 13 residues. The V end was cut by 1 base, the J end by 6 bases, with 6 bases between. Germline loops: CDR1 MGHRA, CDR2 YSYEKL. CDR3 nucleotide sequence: TGCGCCAGCAGCCAAGTGGGCTATGAAAAACTGTTTTTT. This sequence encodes CASSQVGYEKLFF.

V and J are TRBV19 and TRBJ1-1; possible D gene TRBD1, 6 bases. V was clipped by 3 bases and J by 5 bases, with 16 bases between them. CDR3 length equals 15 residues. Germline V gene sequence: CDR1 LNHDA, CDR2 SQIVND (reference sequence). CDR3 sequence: CASSISGGLGTEAFF. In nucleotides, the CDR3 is TGTGCCAGTAGTATCTCGGGGGGGCTGGGGACTGAAGCTTTCTTT.

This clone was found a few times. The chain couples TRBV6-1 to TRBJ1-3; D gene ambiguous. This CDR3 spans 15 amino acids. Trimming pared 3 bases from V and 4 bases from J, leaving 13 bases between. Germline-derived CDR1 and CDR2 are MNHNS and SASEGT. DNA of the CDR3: TGTGCCAGCAGTGACAGGCCCACTGCCGGAAACACCATATATTTT. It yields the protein CASSDRPTAGNTIYF.

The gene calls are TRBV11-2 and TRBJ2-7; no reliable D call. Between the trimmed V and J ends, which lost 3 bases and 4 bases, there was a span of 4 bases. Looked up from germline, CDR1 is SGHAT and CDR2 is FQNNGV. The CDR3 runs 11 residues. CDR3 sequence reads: CASSFVYEQYF. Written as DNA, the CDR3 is TGTGCCAGCAGCTTCGTTTACGAGCAGTACTTC.

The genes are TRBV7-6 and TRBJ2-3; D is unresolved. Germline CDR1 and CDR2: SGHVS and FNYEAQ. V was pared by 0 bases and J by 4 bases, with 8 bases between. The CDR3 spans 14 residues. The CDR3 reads CASSLALAPDTQYF. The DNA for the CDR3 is TGTGCCAGCAGCTTAGCGTTAGCCCCAGATACGCAGTATTTT.

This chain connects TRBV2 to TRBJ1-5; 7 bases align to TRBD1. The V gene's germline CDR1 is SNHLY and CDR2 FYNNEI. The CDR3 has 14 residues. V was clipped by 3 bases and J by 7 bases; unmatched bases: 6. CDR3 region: CASSDSGGHQPQHF. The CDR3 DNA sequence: TGTGCCAGCAGTGACTCAGGGGGTCACCAGCCCCAGCATTTT.

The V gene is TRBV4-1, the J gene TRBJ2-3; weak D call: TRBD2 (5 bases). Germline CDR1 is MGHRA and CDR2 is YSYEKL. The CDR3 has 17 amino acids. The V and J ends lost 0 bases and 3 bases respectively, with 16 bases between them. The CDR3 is CASSQEIRVPGTDTQYF. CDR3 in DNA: TGCGCCAGCAGCCAAGAGATAAGGGTACCGGGGACAGATACGCAGTATTTT.

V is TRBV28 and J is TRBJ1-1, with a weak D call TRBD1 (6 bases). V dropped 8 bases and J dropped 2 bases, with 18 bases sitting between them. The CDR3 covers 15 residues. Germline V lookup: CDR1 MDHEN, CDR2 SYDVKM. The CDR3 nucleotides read TGTGCCAGCTATGGAGCGACAGGCTTCAACACTGAAGCTTTCTTT. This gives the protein CASYGATGFNTEAFF.

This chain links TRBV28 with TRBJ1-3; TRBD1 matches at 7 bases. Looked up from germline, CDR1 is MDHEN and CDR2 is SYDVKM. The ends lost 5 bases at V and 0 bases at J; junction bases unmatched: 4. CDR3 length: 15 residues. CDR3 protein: CASSPGDSSGNTIYF. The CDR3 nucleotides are TGTGCCAGCAGTCCCGGGGACAGCTCTGGAAACACCATATATTTT.

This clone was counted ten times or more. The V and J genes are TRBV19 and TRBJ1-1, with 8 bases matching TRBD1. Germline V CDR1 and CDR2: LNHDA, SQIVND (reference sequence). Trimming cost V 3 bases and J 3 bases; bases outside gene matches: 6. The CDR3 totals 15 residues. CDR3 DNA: TGTGCCAGTAGTATTTCCCCGACAGGGGACACTGAAGCTTTCTTT. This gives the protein CASSISPTGDTEAFF.

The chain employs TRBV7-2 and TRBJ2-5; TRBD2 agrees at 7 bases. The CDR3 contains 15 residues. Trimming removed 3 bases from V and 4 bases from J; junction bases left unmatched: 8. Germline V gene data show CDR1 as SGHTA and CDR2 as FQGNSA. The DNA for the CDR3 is TGTGCCAGCAGCTTCCAGCGGGGCCAGAGAGAGACCCAGTACTTC. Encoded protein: CASSFQRGQRETQYF.

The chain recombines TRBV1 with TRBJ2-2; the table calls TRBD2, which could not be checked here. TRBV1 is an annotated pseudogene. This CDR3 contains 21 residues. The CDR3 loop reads CTSSQGIPPCSSGGPTGELFF. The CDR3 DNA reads TGCACCAGCAGCCAAGGGATCCCCCCCTGTTCTAGCGGGGGGCCGACCGGGGAGCTGTTTTTT.

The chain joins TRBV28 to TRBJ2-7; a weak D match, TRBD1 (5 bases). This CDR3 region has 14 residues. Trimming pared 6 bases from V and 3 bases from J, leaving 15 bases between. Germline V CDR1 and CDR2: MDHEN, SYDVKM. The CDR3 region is CASSTPGILYEQYF. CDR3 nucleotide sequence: TGTGCCAGCAGCACCCCAGGGATTCTCTACGAGCAGTACTTC.

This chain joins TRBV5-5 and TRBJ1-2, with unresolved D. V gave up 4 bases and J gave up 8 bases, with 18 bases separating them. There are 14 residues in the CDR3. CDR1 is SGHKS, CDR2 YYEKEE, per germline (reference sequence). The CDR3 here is CASSPTDWVLGYTF. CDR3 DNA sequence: TGTGCCAGCAGCCCCACCGACTGGGTCTTGGGCTACACCTTC. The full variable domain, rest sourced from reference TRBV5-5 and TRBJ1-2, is DAGVTQSPTHLIKTRGQQVTLRCSPISGHKSVSWYQQVLGQGPQFIFQYYEKEERGRGNFPDRFSARQFPNYSSELNVNALLLGDSALYLCASSPTDWVLGYTFGSGTRLTVV.

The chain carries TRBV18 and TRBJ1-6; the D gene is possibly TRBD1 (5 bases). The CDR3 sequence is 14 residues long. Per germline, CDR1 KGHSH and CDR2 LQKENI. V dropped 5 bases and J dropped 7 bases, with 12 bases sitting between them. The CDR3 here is CASSAQGLNSPLHF. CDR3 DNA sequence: TGTGCCAGCTCAGCCCAGGGACTCAATTCACCCCTCCACTTT.

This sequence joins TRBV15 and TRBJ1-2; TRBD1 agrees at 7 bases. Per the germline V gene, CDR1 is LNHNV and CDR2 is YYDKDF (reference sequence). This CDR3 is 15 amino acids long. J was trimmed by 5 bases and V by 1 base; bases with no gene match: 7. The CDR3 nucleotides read TGTGCCACCAGCAGAGGGGAACAGGGGAAATATGGCTACACCTTC. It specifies CATSRGEQGKYGYTF.